Sequencing of this T cell receptor (beta chain) was carried out in a study of blood T cell repertoires in COVID-19. Study at large: Whether acute or convalescent, the COVID-19 samples came from the United States, Italy and Spain. T cells, B-cell-depleted T cells, or PBMCs supplied cDNA or gDNA.

Original analysis: Using reference gene primer amplification, nucleated cell counts were estimated. TCRdb's copy holds only in-frame clones and misses some; the assay was immunoSEQ multiplex PCR. V and J calls and clone size come straight from that table; D and trimming were deduced from the DNA. The table includes approximately 96,000 clones, more than 90% detected once. Germline assignment: CDR1 WSHSY and CDR2 SAAADI. The V gene end was trimmed by 6 bases and the J gene end by 8 bases; junction bases not matched to a gene: 9. The CDR3 totals 14 residues. The sequenced sample was peripheral blood. This chain connects TRBV10-2 to TRBJ2-1, with 8 bases aligning to TRBD2. The TCR originated in a man between 60 and 70 years old with acute or convalescent COVID-19. The CDR3 protein is CASRKAGVIDEQFF. The DNA for the CDR3 is TGCGCCAGCAGGAAAGCGGGAGTTATCGATGAGCAGTTCTTC.